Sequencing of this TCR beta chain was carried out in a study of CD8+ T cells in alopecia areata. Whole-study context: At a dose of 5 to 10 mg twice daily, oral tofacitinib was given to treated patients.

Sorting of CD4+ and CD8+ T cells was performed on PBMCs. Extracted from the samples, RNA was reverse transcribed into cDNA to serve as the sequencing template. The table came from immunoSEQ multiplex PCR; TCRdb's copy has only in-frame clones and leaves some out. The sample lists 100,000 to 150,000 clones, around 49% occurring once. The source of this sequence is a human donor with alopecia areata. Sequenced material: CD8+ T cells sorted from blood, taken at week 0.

The CDR3 loop reads CASSSPSPGGAGGYNEQFF. The CDR3 DNA is TGTGCCAGCAGCTCCCCGAGCCCCGGTGGAGCGGGGGGATACAATGAGCAGTTCTTC. V and J are TRBV11-2 and TRBJ2-1; 9 positions match TRBD2. J lost 4 bases, V lost 4 bases, and 17 bases had no gene match. Germline V CDR1 and CDR2: SGHAT, FQNNGV. The CDR3 consists of 19 residues.